The present entry profiles one T cell receptor (beta chain) with its context. The sample comes from a study of blood T cell repertoires in COVID-19. At the level of the study: The analysed material was cDNA or gDNA that came from T cells, B-cell-depleted T cells, or PBMCs.

Sequencing used immunoSEQ multiplex PCR; TCRdb keeps in-frame clones, though not all of them. The sample contains fewer than 70,000 clones, around 79% of which appear only once. V lost 5 bases and J lost 7, with 11 bases in between. The CDR3 totals 12 residues. CDR1 and CDR2 from the germline V gene are MNHEY and SVGAGI. The V gene is TRBV6-5, the J gene TRBJ1-2; D may be TRBD1 (5 bases). The receptor was isolated from a human donor in a cohort sampled during active COVID-19. Sample: peripheral blood. CDR3 coding DNA: TGTGCCAGCAGTCCGGGGACTCTTGGCTACACCTTC. This codes for CASSPGTLGYTF.